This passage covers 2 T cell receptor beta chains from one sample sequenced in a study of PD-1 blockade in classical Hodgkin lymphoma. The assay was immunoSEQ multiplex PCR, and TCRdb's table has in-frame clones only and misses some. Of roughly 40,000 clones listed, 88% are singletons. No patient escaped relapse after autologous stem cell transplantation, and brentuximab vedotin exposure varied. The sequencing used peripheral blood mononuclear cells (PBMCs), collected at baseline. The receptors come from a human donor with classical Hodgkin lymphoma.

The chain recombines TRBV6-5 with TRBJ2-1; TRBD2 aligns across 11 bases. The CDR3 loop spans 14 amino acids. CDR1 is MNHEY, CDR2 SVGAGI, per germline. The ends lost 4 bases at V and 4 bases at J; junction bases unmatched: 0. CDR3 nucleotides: TGTGCCAGCAGTTCTAGCGGGGGGTACAATGAGCAGTTCTTC. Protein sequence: CASSSSGGYNEQFF.

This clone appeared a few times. The CDR3 sequence: CASSVEDSFSSGYTF. In DNA form, the CDR3 reads TGTGCCAGCAGCGTAGAGGACAGCTTTTCGAGTGGCTACACCTTC. The gene calls are TRBV9 and TRBJ1-2; weak D call: TRBD1 (6 bases). Germline V gene lookup returns CDR1 SGDLS and CDR2 YYNGEE. V dropped 0 bases and J dropped 7 bases, with 16 bases sitting between them. This CDR3 is built from 15 residues. Full variable domain (remainder filled in from reference TRBV9 and TRBJ1-2): DSGVTQTPKHLITATGQRVTLRCSPRSGDLSVYWYQQSLDQGLQFLIQYYNGEERAKGNILERFSAQQFPDLHSELNLSSLELGDSALYFCASSVEDSFSSGYTFGSGTRLTVV.